This T cell receptor beta chain was sequenced during a study of blood T cell repertoires in COVID-19. Study-wide context: COVID-19 samples collected from the United States, Italy and Spain covered acute and convalescent phases. Sample material is recorded as cDNA or gDNA derived from T cells, B-cell-depleted T cells, or PBMCs.

This table comes from immunoSEQ multiplex PCR, and its TCRdb copy is limited to in-frame clones, with some not included. The data contain fewer than 200,000 clones, roughly nine tenths of them seen just once; the ten biggest clones take up roughly 21%. The CDR3 has 14 residues. Germline-derived CDR1 and CDR2 are MNHEY and SMNVEV (reference sequence). J gave up 6 bases and V 4 bases, and 0 bases lay outside the gene matches. The sample comprised peripheral blood. The TCR comes from a man aged 55 to 70 with active or convalescent COVID-19. The rearrangement joins TRBV27 to TRBJ1-6, with 10 bases identical to TRBD1. The CDR3 loop reads CASSWTGGNSPLHF. The CDR3 coding sequence is TGTGCCAGCAGTTGGACAGGGGGTAATTCACCCCTCCACTTT.